The clone carrying this TCR beta chain was seen many times. Its antigen is unknown. This sample is part of a study of T cell repertoires in cytomegalovirus infection. Regarding the study as a whole: Identification of carriers of CMV plus the relevant HLA was achieved through cumulative public TCR beta family frequency.

TCRdb fed the reads into MiXCR, producing one record per CDR3 protein. The sample yields about 180,000 distinct CDR3 sequences, approximately 15% seen once. This clonotype was sampled from a human donor in good health (CMV status not recorded). Some clones in this sample may be carry-over from other donors' samples. The source material was PBMCs.

CDR3 nucleotide sequence: TGTGCCAGCAGCCCCGGGACGCCCGAGCAGTTCTTC. Encoded protein: CASSPGTPEQFF. The rearrangement uses TRBV7-2 and TRBJ2-1; D may correspond to TRBD1 or TRBD2 (5 bases each). The CDR3 is 12 residues long. V lost 5 bases, J lost 10 bases, and 12 bases lay in between. CDR1 is SGHTA, CDR2 FQGNSA, per germline. Variable domain in full (rest from reference TRBV7-2 and TRBJ2-1): GAGVSQSPSNKVTEKGKDVELRCDPISGHTALYWYRQSLGQGLEFLIYFQGNSAPDKSGLPSDRFSAERTGGSVSTLTIQRTQQEDSAVYLCASSPGTPEQFFGPGTRLTVL.